This T cell receptor (beta chain) was retrieved from a study of spatial heterogeneity in lung cancer. Findings of the study overall: Ubiquitous, expanded tumor-derived TCRs were more frequently observed in blood at resection than at follow-up.

The time point here: blood at routine non-recurrence follow-up after resection. The CDR3 contains 11 residues. Germline V gives CDR1 SQVTM, CDR2 ANQGSEA. Trimming cost V 7 bases and J 4 bases, with 8 bases left between them. MiXCR, applied by TCRdb to the 5' RACE reads, yields one record per CDR3 protein. The sample records approximately 39,000 distinct CDR3 sequences, approximately 7.5% being singletons. On this clonotype itself: Its antigen is not known. A much larger clone differs from this one at a single base, so this may be a read error. Since the CDR3 does not end with the conserved phenylalanine or tryptophan, this likely comes from a read error.

This chain connects TRBV29-1 to TRBJ2-1, with a possible D match to TRBD2 (6 bases). This clonotype originated in a male donor with early-stage non-small cell lung cancer. The source was PBMCs, collected at follow-up. The CDR3 is CSAGGYNEQFS. The CDR3 region has the DNA TGCAGCGCCGGGGGATACAATGAGCAGTTCTCC.